Listed here is a single TCR beta chain. Its antigen is unidentified. Other nucleotide sequences from this sample produce the same CDR3. Clones were sequenced by immunoSEQ multiplex PCR, and TCRdb holds only the in-frame ones, with some missing. The sample yields more than 100,000 clones, more than 85% seen once. Samples with a second dose at about 4 or about 12 weeks were pooled together. The data are from a study of T cell responses to AZD1222 COVID-19 vaccine. Study-wide points: Close to half of all spike-specific TCRs reportedly target regions of the variants that are unmutated. There were repertoire samples only from the period after the peak T cell response.

The CDR3 is 13 amino acids. Germline CDR1 and CDR2: SGHTA and FQGNSA. Trimming took 4 bases from V and 1 from J, leaving 7 bases between them. The chain links TRBV7-2 to TRBJ1-1, with D possibly matching TRBD1 (5 bases). The receptor comes from an adult who received the AZD1222 COVID-19 vaccine. The sample here was peripheral blood, taken 28 days after the second AZD1222 dose. The CDR3 DNA follows: TGTGCCAGCAGCTCTCAGGGGAACACTGAAGCTTTCTTT. This gives the protein CASSSQGNTEAFF.